These 17 T cell receptor beta chains came from one sample sequenced in a study of shared clonotypes between healthy human individuals. Some clones are missing from TCRdb's copy, which holds only in-frame ones; the method was immunoSEQ multiplex PCR. The sample lists around 1.6 million clones, 95% to 99% seen once, with around 0.45% in the top ten. The source material was naive CD4+ T cells sorted from blood. Subset noted: CD45RA+ positively selected. The receptors come from a man aged 25 to 40 in good health.

V usage is TRBV6-4 and J usage is TRBJ2-1, with 10 positions matching TRBD2. V lost 2 bases and J lost 4; bases outside the gene matches: 5. CDR3 length: 16 amino acids. Germline V lookup: CDR1 MRHNA, CDR2 SNTAGT. CDR3 residues: CASSDQGTSEYNEQFF. The CDR3 DNA reads as TGTGCCAGCAGTGACCAAGGGACTAGCGAGTACAATGAGCAGTTCTTC.

The chain recombines TRBV2 with TRBJ1-2, with 7 nucleotides matching TRBD1. The CDR3 consists of 16 residues. The germline V gene encodes CDR1 SNHLY and CDR2 FYNNEI. The ends lost 6 bases at V and 1 base at J; junction bases unmatched: 11. CDR3 sequence reads: CASSYTGTELNYGYTF. In nucleotides, the CDR3 is TGTGCCAGCAGCTATACCGGGACAGAGCTTAACTATGGCTACACCTTC.

The chain couples TRBV4-2 to TRBJ2-1; perhaps TRBD2 as D (6 bases). Looked up from germline, CDR1 is LGHNA and CDR2 is YNFKEQ. V lost 0 bases and J 3 bases, leaving 21 bases between the germline ends. The CDR3 is 19 residues long. CDR3 amino acids: CASSQERLSGSGNYNEQFF. The CDR3 DNA sequence: TGTGCCAGCAGCCAAGAAAGACTGTCTGGTAGCGGAAACTACAATGAGCAGTTCTTC.

The chain's CDR3 is CASSLFYWLETQYF. The CDR3 nucleotides are TGCGCCAGCAGCTTGTTTTATTGGCTAGAGACCCAGTACTTC. The rearrangement joins TRBV5-1 to TRBJ2-5; the D is unclear. The CDR3 spans 14 residues. CDR1 is SGHRS, CDR2 YFSETQ, per germline. The germline V and J ends were trimmed by 1 base and 4 bases, with 11 bases remaining between them.

The chain joins TRBV5-1 to TRBJ2-3, with D possibly matching TRBD1 (5 bases). Germline CDR1 is SGHRS and CDR2 is YFSETQ. This CDR3 comprises 14 residues. The ends were cut back, 4 bases at V and 0 bases at J, with 9 bases in the middle. CDR3 bases: TGCGCCAGCAGCACCCGACAGAGCACAGATACGCAGTATTTT. This encodes CASSTRQSTDTQYF.

The table lists this clone with a count of one. This chain links TRBV7-6 with TRBJ2-3; D may correspond to TRBD1 or TRBD2 (5 bases each). The CDR3 length is 14 residues. From germline, CDR1 is SGHVS and CDR2 FNYEAQ. With 1 base removed from V and 4 bases from J, the gap between germline ends came to 9 bases. The CDR3 nucleotides are TGTGCCAGCAGCTTAGAGAGGGGCGCAGATACGCAGTATTTT. Translating gives CASSLERGADTQYF.

The chain couples TRBV14 to TRBJ2-7; D may be TRBD1 or TRBD2 (5 bases each). Between the trimmed V and J ends, which lost 2 bases and 1 base, there was a span of 12 bases. The CDR3 is 15 residues long. Germline V gene data show CDR1 as SGHDN and CDR2 as FVKESK. DNA for the CDR3: TGTGCCAGCAGCCAATGGGGGAGTTTTTCCTACGAGCAGTACTTC. This gives the protein CASSQWGSFSYEQYF.

V is TRBV19 and J is TRBJ2-6; tentatively, D is TRBD1 or TRBD2 (5 bases each). The CDR3 is 18 amino acids. V lost 1 base, J lost 0 bases, and 13 bases lay in between. Germline V gene data show CDR1 as LNHDA and CDR2 as SQIVND (reference sequence). The CDR3 is CASSIAGTAFSGANVLTF. The DNA of the CDR3 is TGTGCCAGTAGTATAGCGGGGACGGCCTTCTCTGGGGCCAACGTCCTGACTTTC. Supplemented by reference TRBV19 and TRBJ2-6, the full variable domain reads DGGITQSPKYLFRKEGQNVTLSCEQNLNHDAMYWYRQDPGQGLRLIYYSQIVNDFQKGDIAEGYSVSREKKESFPLTVTSAQKNPTAFYLCASSIAGTAFSGANVLTFGAGSRLTVL.

CDR3 in amino acids: CASSPSFGTGWNEQFF. The CDR3 bases are TGTGCCAGCAGCCCGTCTTTCGGGACAGGGTGGAATGAGCAGTTCTTC. V gene TRBV14 combines with J gene TRBJ2-1, with 9 nucleotides matching TRBD1. The CDR3 runs to 16 residues. V shed 4 bases, J shed 7 bases, and the junction held 11 bases outside the gene matches. Germline CDR1 is SGHDN and CDR2 is FVKESK.

On this clone: Other DNA sequences in the same sample also yield this CDR3. V and J are TRBV28 and TRBJ1-1; a weak D match, TRBD1 (6 bases). The CDR3 extends over 14 amino acids. Per germline, CDR1 MDHEN and CDR2 SYDVKM. V lost 4 bases and J lost 1, with 10 bases in between. The CDR3 nucleotides read TGTGCCAGCAGTTCCCCGGGACAGAACACTGAAGCTTTCTTT. Amino acids: CASSSPGQNTEAFF. The complete variable domain, with remaining parts taken from reference TRBV28 and TRBJ1-1, reads DVKVTQSSRYLVKRTGEKVFLECVQDMDHENMFWYRQDPGLGLRLIYFSYDVKMKEKGDIPEGYSVSREKKERFSLILESASTNQTSMYLCASSSPGQNTEAFFGQGTRLTVV.

The V and J genes are TRBV11-2 and TRBJ1-5, with D tentatively TRBD1 (5 bases). With 4 bases removed from V and 0 bases from J, the gap between germline ends came to 13 bases. Germline-derived CDR1 and CDR2 are SGHAT and FQNNGV. This CDR3 comprises 16 residues. CDR3 nucleotides: TGTGCCAGCAGCTCTTCAAGGGGACCTAGCAATCAGCCCCAGCATTTT. Amino acid sequence: CASSSSRGPSNQPQHF.

This clone was counted a single time. Other nucleotide sequences from this sample produce the same CDR3. The chain has TRBV7-2 and TRBJ2-2, with 9 bases that match TRBD2. V shed 2 bases and J 3 bases; nucleotides not matched to a gene: 1. Germline loops: CDR1 SGHTA, CDR2 FQGNSA. This CDR3 is 15 amino acids long. The DNA of the CDR3 is TGTGCCAGCAGCTTAACTAGCGGGTACACCGGGGAGCTGTTTTTT. It yields the protein CASSLTSGYTGELFF.

This clone has only one observation. The chain is built from TRBV15 and TRBJ2-7, with 12 nucleotides matching TRBD2. Losses at the gene ends were 3 bases for V and 7 bases for J; bases not matched to a gene: 4. The germline gives CDR1 LNHNV, CDR2 YYDKDF (reference sequence). The CDR3 runs 14 residues. The CDR3 bases are TGTGCCACCAGCAGGACTAGCGGGAGAAGAGAGCAGTACTTC. It codes for CATSRTSGRREQYF.

The V and J genes are TRBV29-1 and TRBJ1-1; the D is unclear. CDR1 is SQVTM and CDR2 is ANQGSEA in the germline V gene. Trimming shortened V by 4 bases and J by 6 bases, and 12 bases separated the two germline ends. The CDR3 spans 12 residues. The CDR3 DNA reads TGCAGCGTTGTAGAGTATGCACCTGAAGCTTTCTTT. It yields the protein CSVVEYAPEAFF. The full variable domain, in which reference TRBV29-1 and TRBJ1-1 provide the parts outside the CDR3, is SAVISQKPSRDICQRGTSLTIQCQVDSQVTMMFWYRQQPGQSLTLIATANQGSEATYESGFVIDKFPISRPNLTFSTLTVSNMSPEDSSIYLCSVVEYAPEAFFGQGTRLTVV.

The V and J genes are TRBV11-3 and TRBJ2-1; 10 bases map to TRBD1. Germline CDR1 and CDR2: SGHNT and YENEEA. The length of the CDR3 is 17 residues. Germline trimming cut 3 bases from V and 6 bases from J; bases unmatched to any gene: 11. DNA of the CDR3: TGTGCCAGCAGCTTGGGGAGGGGGACAGGGGTGATCAATGAGCAGTTCTTC. Protein: CASSLGRGTGVINEQFF.

V and J are TRBV18 and TRBJ2-3, with D perhaps assigned TRBD1 or TRBD2 (5 bases each). The CDR3 runs to 18 residues. Per germline, CDR1 KGHSH and CDR2 LQKENI. Trimming stripped 2 bases from V and 4 bases from J, with 22 bases between. The CDR3: CASSPIPRDGPGADTQYF. In nucleotides, the CDR3 is TGTGCCAGCTCACCAATTCCTCGGGACGGACCAGGCGCAGATACGCAGTATTTT.

The rearrangement links TRBV5-6 to TRBJ2-2, with TRBD1 as a possible D gene (6 bases). CDR3 length: 15 amino acids. V gave up 1 base and J gave up 1 base, with 8 bases separating them. Germline V CDR1 and CDR2: SGHDT, YYEEEE. CDR3 nucleotide sequence: TGTGCCAGCAGCTTGTCAGGGGTGAACACCGGGGAGCTGTTTTTT. This gives the protein CASSLSGVNTGELFF.